These T cell receptor beta chains were read from a single sample in a study of blood T cells in healthy people across ages. TCRdb re-analysed the 5' RACE reads in MiXCR, keeping a single row per CDR3 protein. This repertoire shows about 1.8 million distinct CDR3 sequences, about 50% found once; its top ten account for 2.1%. The sequenced material came from blood. These receptors were collected from a woman in her forties in good health. The CDR3 runs from the conserved cysteine through the conserved F or W. Each record gives: J gene, V gene, clone size, D gene, CDR3 protein, CDR3 DNA. A D gene is named only where the DNA matches it firmly. Clone size, where shown, is once, few, many, or a class for clones that have expanded.

j_call: TRBJ2-4; v_call: TRBV20-1; clone_size: NA; d_call: TRBD2; cdr3_aa: CSARAPPGLAGGSKNIQYF; cdr3_nt: TGCAGTGCTAGAGCCCCCCCCGGTCTAGCGGGGGGTTCCAAAAACATTCAGTACTTC
j_call: TRBJ2-5; v_call: TRBV27; clone_size: few; d_call: NA; cdr3_aa: CASWHGRTQETQYF; cdr3_nt: TGTGCCAGCTGGCATGGGCGAACCCAAGAGACCCAGTACTTC
j_call: TRBJ2-7; v_call: TRBV6-6; clone_size: NA; d_call: NA; cdr3_aa: CASRPQGNDEQYF; cdr3_nt: TGTGCCAGCAGACCTCAGGGGAATGACGAGCAGTACTTC
j_call: TRBJ2-7; v_call: TRBV28; clone_size: few; d_call: TRBD2; cdr3_aa: CASSLWPSGRTSSSYEQYF; cdr3_nt: TGTGCCAGCAGTTTATGGCCTAGCGGAAGGACTTCAAGCTCCTACGAGCAGTACTTC
j_call: TRBJ2-7; v_call: TRBV4-3; clone_size: NA; d_call: TRBD1; cdr3_aa: CASSQGAGQGNEQYF; cdr3_nt: TGCGCCAGCAGCCAAGGTGCGGGACAGGGTAACGAGCAGTACTTC
j_call: TRBJ2-1; v_call: TRBV7-3; clone_size: NA; d_call: NA; cdr3_aa: CASSLTGTGEQFF; cdr3_nt: TGTGCCAGCAGCTTGACGGGGACGGGTGAGCAGTTCTTC
j_call: TRBJ2-3; v_call: TRBV7-2; clone_size: NA; d_call: TRBD2; cdr3_aa: CASSAKLATDTQYF; cdr3_nt: TGTGCCAGCAGCGCCAAACTAGCGACAGATACGCAGTATTTT
j_call: TRBJ2-1; v_call: TRBV20-1; clone_size: NA; d_call: NA; cdr3_aa: CSARGADRGLETQFF; cdr3_nt: TGCAGTGCTAGAGGGGCGGACAGAGGGTTGGAGACCCAGTTCTTC
j_call: TRBJ2-7; v_call: TRBV5-1; clone_size: NA; d_call: NA; cdr3_aa: CASSGGATRYEQYF; cdr3_nt: TGCGCCAGCAGCGGCGGGGCCACGCGGTACGAGCAGTACTTC
j_call: TRBJ2-3; v_call: TRBV2; clone_size: few; d_call: NA; cdr3_aa: CASSESQGAYADTQYF; cdr3_nt: TGTGCCAGCAGTGAAAGCCAGGGAGCTTACGCAGATACGCAGTATTTT
j_call: TRBJ1-5; v_call: TRBV6-2/TRBV6-3; clone_size: NA; d_call: NA; cdr3_aa: CASSYPDGYSNQPQHF; cdr3_nt: TGTGCCAGCAGTTACCCAGACGGTTATAGCAATCAGCCCCAGCATTTT
j_call: TRBJ1-2; v_call: TRBV20-1; clone_size: NA; d_call: TRBD1; cdr3_aa: CSTPRTGSDGYTF; cdr3_nt: TGCAGTACTCCCAGGACAGGGTCTGATGGCTACACCTTC
j_call: TRBJ2-5; v_call: TRBV6-2/TRBV6-3; clone_size: NA; d_call: TRBD2; cdr3_aa: CASSQSGGPYNEQYF; cdr3_nt: TGTGCCAGCAGTCAAAGCGGGGGCCCGTACAATGAGCAGTACTTC
j_call: TRBJ2-3; v_call: TRBV25-1; clone_size: NA; d_call: TRBD2; cdr3_aa: CASSEPPPGLAPSWGSDTQYF; cdr3_nt: TGTGCCAGCAGTGAACCCCCTCCGGGACTAGCCCCCTCTTGGGGGTCAGATACGCAGTATTTT
j_call: TRBJ2-5; v_call: TRBV6-2/TRBV6-3; clone_size: NA; d_call: NA; cdr3_aa: CASSLLSGLQETQYF; cdr3_nt: TGTGCCAGCAGCCTCCTTTCCGGATTACAAGAGACCCAGTACTTC
j_call: TRBJ2-6; v_call: TRBV12-3/TRBV12-4; clone_size: NA; d_call: NA; cdr3_aa: CASSLVVELFSGANVLTF; cdr3_nt: TGTGCCAGCAGTTTAGTAGTGGAACTATTCTCTGGGGCCAACGTCCTGACTTTC
j_call: TRBJ1-4; v_call: TRBV4-3; clone_size: NA; d_call: TRBD1; cdr3_aa: CASSQNRGQDEKLFF; cdr3_nt: TGCGCCAGCAGCCAAAACAGGGGGCAGGATGAAAAACTGTTTTTT
j_call: TRBJ2-1; v_call: TRBV9; clone_size: NA; d_call: NA; cdr3_aa: CASSVREAGRLYSNEQFF; cdr3_nt: TGTGCCAGCAGCGTACGTGAGGCGGGGAGGCTCTATTCTAATGAGCAGTTCTTC
j_call: TRBJ1-1; v_call: TRBV15; clone_size: once; d_call: NA; cdr3_aa: CATSRGTEAFF; cdr3_nt: TGTGCCACCAGCAGGGGCACTGAAGCTTTCTTT
j_call: TRBJ2-2; v_call: TRBV20-1; clone_size: NA; d_call: TRBD1; cdr3_aa: CSAPWGDREATGELFF; cdr3_nt: TGCAGTGCTCCTTGGGGGGACAGGGAGGCCACCGGGGAGCTGTTTTTT
j_call: TRBJ2-1; v_call: TRBV7-2; clone_size: few; d_call: TRBD2; cdr3_aa: CASSPRPSGGNEQFF; cdr3_nt: TGTGCCAGCAGCCCAAGGCCTAGCGGGGGGAATGAGCAGTTCTTC
j_call: TRBJ1-1; v_call: TRBV7-2; clone_size: few; d_call: TRBD1; cdr3_aa: CASSSQGGHTEAFF; cdr3_nt: TGTGCCAGCAGCTCCCAGGGGGGGCACACTGAAGCTTTCTTT
j_call: TRBJ2-3; v_call: TRBV7-2; clone_size: many; d_call: NA; cdr3_aa: CASSFRQASTDTQYF; cdr3_nt: TGTGCCAGCAGCTTTCGACAGGCCAGCACAGATACGCAGTATTTT
j_call: TRBJ2-3; v_call: TRBV28; clone_size: few; d_call: NA; cdr3_aa: CASIQGGGDTQYF; cdr3_nt: TGTGCCAGCATCCAGGGCGGTGGGGATACGCAGTATTTT
j_call: TRBJ2-3; v_call: TRBV7-7; clone_size: NA; d_call: NA; cdr3_aa: CTSSFLAERTDTQYF; cdr3_nt: TGTACCAGCAGCTTCTTAGCGGAACGCACAGATACGCAGTATTTT
j_call: TRBJ1-5; v_call: TRBV10-3; clone_size: few; d_call: NA; cdr3_aa: CAISDLGRDQPQHF; cdr3_nt: TGTGCCATCAGTGATCTGGGTCGCGATCAGCCCCAGCATTTT
j_call: TRBJ2-7; v_call: TRBV24-1; clone_size: few; d_call: TRBD1; cdr3_aa: CATSATGTGVFEQYF; cdr3_nt: TGTGCCACCAGTGCAACCGGGACAGGGGTCTTCGAGCAGTACTTC
j_call: TRBJ2-1; v_call: TRBV6-5; clone_size: NA; d_call: TRBD2; cdr3_aa: CASSDSSGGALDEQFF; cdr3_nt: TGTGCCAGCAGTGACTCTAGCGGGGGGGCCCTCGATGAGCAGTTCTTC
j_call: TRBJ2-3; v_call: TRBV7-2; clone_size: few; d_call: NA; cdr3_aa: CASSLDAIQTDTQYF; cdr3_nt: TGTGCCAGCAGCTTAGATGCCATTCAGACAGATACGCAGTATTTT
j_call: TRBJ2-5; v_call: TRBV5-1; clone_size: NA; d_call: TRBD2; cdr3_aa: CASSLGTSGVLETQYF; cdr3_nt: TGCGCCAGCAGCCTCGGGACTAGCGGGGTATTAGAGACCCAGTACTTC
j_call: TRBJ2-5; v_call: TRBV11-3; clone_size: NA; d_call: NA; cdr3_aa: CASSNSSRETQYF; cdr3_nt: TGTGCCAGCAGCAACTCATCGAGAGAGACCCAGTACTTC
j_call: TRBJ2-3; v_call: TRBV7-7; clone_size: NA; d_call: TRBD2; cdr3_aa: CASSESSGGAYTQYF; cdr3_nt: TGTGCTAGCAGCGAAAGCAGCGGGGGGGCATATACGCAGTATTTT
j_call: TRBJ2-3; v_call: TRBV9; clone_size: NA; d_call: TRBD2; cdr3_aa: CASSPKEGWRGLRQDTQYF; cdr3_nt: TGTGCCAGCAGCCCCAAGGAGGGTTGGCGGGGACTACGACAGGATACGCAGTATTTT
j_call: TRBJ2-1; v_call: TRBV11-1; clone_size: NA; d_call: NA; cdr3_aa: CASSLVRGDEQFF; cdr3_nt: TGTGCCAGCAGCTTAGTAAGGGGCGATGAGCAGTTCTTC
j_call: TRBJ1-6; v_call: TRBV10-3; clone_size: NA; d_call: NA; cdr3_aa: CAISEGGSSYNSPLHF; cdr3_nt: TGTGCCATCAGTGAGGGAGGGAGCTCCTATAATTCACCCCTCCACTTT
j_call: TRBJ2-1; v_call: TRBV9; clone_size: few; d_call: TRBD2; cdr3_aa: CASSVVAASGGAFNEQFF; cdr3_nt: TGTGCCAGCAGCGTAGTGGCGGCTAGCGGGGGGGCATTCAATGAGCAGTTCTTC
j_call: TRBJ2-6; v_call: TRBV11-1; clone_size: few; d_call: TRBD1; cdr3_aa: CASSENRGDGANVLTF; cdr3_nt: TGTGCCAGCAGCGAAAACAGGGGTGATGGGGCCAACGTCCTGACTTTC
j_call: TRBJ2-5; v_call: TRBV7-2; clone_size: few; d_call: TRBD1; cdr3_aa: CASSLWGQGGEETQYF; cdr3_nt: TGTGCCAGCAGCTTATGGGGACAGGGGGGAGAAGAGACCCAGTACTTC
j_call: TRBJ1-2; v_call: TRBV27; clone_size: few; d_call: TRBD1; cdr3_aa: CASSFGTGGHSGYTF; cdr3_nt: TGTGCCAGCAGTTTCGGGACAGGGGGCCATAGTGGCTACACCTTC
j_call: TRBJ2-5; v_call: TRBV6-2/TRBV6-3; clone_size: NA; d_call: NA; cdr3_aa: CASGTLGYWGETQYF; cdr3_nt: TGTGCCAGCGGGACGCTGGGGTACTGGGGAGAGACCCAGTACTTC
j_call: TRBJ1-1; v_call: TRBV20-1; clone_size: NA; d_call: NA; cdr3_aa: CRLKNTEAFF; cdr3_nt: TGCAGATTGAAGAACACTGAAGCTTTCTTT
j_call: TRBJ2-1; v_call: TRBV5-6; clone_size: NA; d_call: TRBD2; cdr3_aa: CASSRARLAGANNERFF; cdr3_nt: TGTGCCAGCAGCCGCGCCAGACTAGCGGGGGCGAACAATGAGCGGTTCTTC
j_call: TRBJ1-2; v_call: TRBV4-1; clone_size: NA; d_call: NA; cdr3_aa: CASSDPIARGLGYGYTF; cdr3_nt: TGCGCCAGCAGCGACCCCATTGCCAGGGGTTTGGGCTATGGCTACACCTTC
j_call: TRBJ2-4; v_call: TRBV5-1; clone_size: NA; d_call: NA; cdr3_aa: CASSLGPDDIQYF; cdr3_nt: TGCGCCAGCAGCTTAGGACCCGACGACATTCAGTACTTC
j_call: TRBJ2-7; v_call: TRBV11-1; clone_size: NA; d_call: NA; cdr3_aa: CASSTNWVDEQYF; cdr3_nt: TGTGCCAGCAGCACTAATTGGGTCGACGAGCAGTACTTC
j_call: TRBJ2-5; v_call: TRBV27; clone_size: few; d_call: TRBD2; cdr3_aa: CASSPLGLAGGPRRETQYF; cdr3_nt: TGTGCCAGCAGTCCCCTGGGACTAGCGGGGGGGCCGAGGAGAGAGACCCAGTACTTC
j_call: TRBJ2-5; v_call: TRBV28; clone_size: few; d_call: NA; cdr3_aa: CASGVEETQYF; cdr3_nt: TGTGCCAGCGGGGTTGAAGAGACCCAGTACTTC
j_call: TRBJ1-2; v_call: TRBV6-5; clone_size: few; d_call: TRBD1; cdr3_aa: CASRQNHDRVHGYTF; cdr3_nt: TGTGCCAGCAGACAAAATCACGACAGGGTACATGGCTACACCTTC